These T cell receptor beta chains were read from a single sample in a study of CD8 T cells in ankylosing spondylitis. TCRdb ran MiXCR on the 5' RACE reads and lists one entry per CDR3 protein. The sample has around 280,000 distinct CDR3 sequences, roughly 20% seen once; the top ten hold roughly 7.3%. Material for sequencing was blood, either unsorted or a sorted T cell fraction (not recorded which). All receptors come from a male donor with ankylosing spondylitis or in good health (not recorded which). Each CDR3 is given with its conserved first and last residue. A D gene is named only where the DNA matches it firmly. Size values are once, few and many counts, or a class for expanded clones, and some rows have none.

d_call: TRBD1; j_call: TRBJ2-1; clone_size: -; v_call: TRBV5-1; cdr3_aa: CASSEGQGAYNEQFF; cdr3_nt: TGCGCCAGCAGCGAAGGACAGGGGGCGTACAATGAGCAGTTCTTC
d_call: TRBD1; j_call: TRBJ1-2; clone_size: -; v_call: TRBV20-1; cdr3_aa: CSASAPGQGASYGYTF; cdr3_nt: TGCAGTGCTAGCGCACCGGGACAGGGGGCTAGCTATGGCTACACCTTC
d_call: -; j_call: TRBJ1-3; clone_size: -; v_call: TRBV30; cdr3_aa: CAWSAKPRSGNTIYF; cdr3_nt: TGTGCCTGGAGTGCTAAGCCGCGCTCTGGAAACACCATATATTTT
d_call: TRBD1; j_call: TRBJ2-5; clone_size: -; v_call: TRBV12-3/TRBV12-4; cdr3_aa: CASSFWAWTGSGQETQYF; cdr3_nt: TGTGCCAGCAGTTTCTGGGCCTGGACAGGGTCAGGCCAAGAGACCCAGTACTTC
d_call: TRBD2; j_call: TRBJ2-7; clone_size: once; v_call: TRBV20-1; cdr3_aa: CSASLGGWRGDNEQYF; cdr3_nt: TGCAGTGCTAGTCTCGGGGGTTGGCGGGGGGACAATGAGCAGTACTTC
d_call: -; j_call: TRBJ2-5; clone_size: few; v_call: TRBV7-7; cdr3_aa: CASSRTLRVLGQETQYF; cdr3_nt: TGTGCTAGCAGCCGGACTTTGCGGGTTTTGGGGCAAGAGACCCAGTACTTC
d_call: -; j_call: TRBJ2-3; clone_size: -; v_call: TRBV20-1; cdr3_aa: CSVNEPSAADTQYF; cdr3_nt: TGCAGTGTAAATGAACCCTCAGCCGCAGATACGCAGTATTTT
d_call: TRBD1; j_call: TRBJ2-5; clone_size: few; v_call: TRBV29-1; cdr3_aa: CSVGTGEETQYF; cdr3_nt: TGCAGCGTTGGGACAGGGGAAGAGACCCAGTACTTC
d_call: -; j_call: TRBJ2-5; clone_size: few; v_call: TRBV20-1; cdr3_aa: CSARIISQETQYF; cdr3_nt: TGCAGTGCTAGAATAATCAGCCAAGAGACCCAGTACTTC
d_call: -; j_call: TRBJ1-6; clone_size: -; v_call: TRBV20-1; cdr3_aa: CSARGNVLHEPGALHF; cdr3_nt: TGCAGTGCTAGGGGGAACGTACTCCACGAACCTGGGGCCCTCCACTTT
d_call: TRBD1; j_call: TRBJ2-1; clone_size: -; v_call: TRBV13; cdr3_aa: CASSPPGGSYNEQFF; cdr3_nt: TGTGCCAGCAGCCCCCCAGGGGGCTCCTACAATGAGCAGTTCTTC
d_call: -; j_call: TRBJ2-1; clone_size: -; v_call: TRBV5-4; cdr3_aa: CASSLQGPSYNEQFF; cdr3_nt: TGTGCCAGCAGCTTGCAGGGCCCCTCCTACAATGAGCAGTTCTTC
d_call: TRBD2; j_call: TRBJ2-3; clone_size: few; v_call: TRBV12-3/TRBV12-4; cdr3_aa: CASSPGTSGADTQYF; cdr3_nt: TGTGCCAGCAGTCCCGGGACTAGCGGGGCAGATACGCAGTATTTT
d_call: -; j_call: TRBJ2-1; clone_size: few; v_call: TRBV12-3/TRBV12-4; cdr3_aa: CASSVGQYNEQFF; cdr3_nt: TGTGCCAGCAGTGTCGGACAGTACAATGAGCAGTTCTTC
d_call: TRBD1; j_call: TRBJ1-6; clone_size: few; v_call: TRBV12-3/TRBV12-4; cdr3_aa: CASSPSKGANNSPLHF; cdr3_nt: TGTGCCAGCAGTCCCTCGAAGGGGGCGAATAATTCACCCCTCCACTTT
d_call: TRBD2; j_call: TRBJ2-1; clone_size: -; v_call: TRBV7-3; cdr3_aa: CASSLGTSGDEQFF; cdr3_nt: TGTGCCAGCAGTCTCGGGACTAGCGGAGATGAGCAGTTCTTC
d_call: TRBD2; j_call: TRBJ2-3; clone_size: -; v_call: TRBV9; cdr3_aa: CASSVAGLADIYTDTQYF; cdr3_nt: TGTGCCAGCAGCGTTGCGGGACTAGCGGACATATACACAGATACGCAGTATTTT
d_call: TRBD2; j_call: TRBJ2-3; clone_size: few; v_call: TRBV12-3/TRBV12-4; cdr3_aa: CASRSYRRGGDTQYF; cdr3_nt: TGTGCCAGCAGGTCCTACAGGCGGGGGGGAGATACGCAGTATTTT
d_call: TRBD2; j_call: TRBJ2-2; clone_size: few; v_call: TRBV7-2; cdr3_aa: CASRGLAGTSGELFF; cdr3_nt: TGTGCCAGCAGAGGACTAGCGGGAACTAGCGGGGAGCTGTTTTTT
d_call: -; j_call: TRBJ2-1; clone_size: few; v_call: TRBV3-1; cdr3_aa: CASSQTASSYNEQFF; cdr3_nt: TGTGCCAGCAGCCAAACTGCGAGCTCCTACAATGAGCAGTTCTTC
d_call: -; j_call: TRBJ1-5; clone_size: -; v_call: TRBV7-2; cdr3_aa: CASSSTANQPQHF; cdr3_nt: TGTGCCAGCAGCTCAACCGCAAATCAGCCCCAGCATTTT
d_call: -; j_call: TRBJ2-2; clone_size: few; v_call: TRBV5-1; cdr3_aa: CASRIGQNTGELFF; cdr3_nt: TGCGCCAGCAGGATAGGGCAGAACACCGGGGAGCTGTTTTTT
d_call: TRBD2; j_call: TRBJ2-1; clone_size: -; v_call: TRBV4-2; cdr3_aa: CASSQIGRGGGNNEQFF; cdr3_nt: TGTGCCAGCAGCCAGATTGGGCGCGGGGGGGGGAACAATGAGCAGTTCTTC
d_call: TRBD1; j_call: TRBJ1-1; clone_size: few; v_call: TRBV5-1; cdr3_aa: CASSSDRPWAEAFF; cdr3_nt: TGCGCCAGCAGCTCGGACAGGCCATGGGCTGAAGCTTTCTTT
d_call: TRBD1; j_call: TRBJ2-2; clone_size: many; v_call: TRBV7-7; cdr3_aa: CASSPDRGNTGELFF; cdr3_nt: TGTGCCAGCAGCCCTGACAGGGGGAACACCGGGGAGCTGTTTTTT
d_call: -; j_call: TRBJ2-1; clone_size: -; v_call: TRBV7-8; cdr3_aa: CASSLVRTASYNEQFF; cdr3_nt: TGTGCCAGCAGCTTAGTGAGGACAGCCTCCTACAATGAGCAGTTCTTC
d_call: -; j_call: TRBJ2-3; clone_size: -; v_call: TRBV5-1; cdr3_aa: CASSLAGARGTDTQYF; cdr3_nt: TGCGCCAGCAGCTTGGCCGGGGCGCGGGGAACAGATACGCAGTATTTT
d_call: -; j_call: TRBJ1-2; clone_size: -; v_call: TRBV20-1; cdr3_aa: CSASRNGGYGYTF; cdr3_nt: TGCAGTGCTAGTCGTAACGGGGGTTATGGCTACACCTTC
d_call: -; j_call: TRBJ1-6; clone_size: -; v_call: TRBV12-3/TRBV12-4; cdr3_aa: CASSPRPGGISPLHF; cdr3_nt: TGTGCCAGCAGTCCCCGCCCGGGCGGGATCTCACCCCTCCACTTT
d_call: TRBD1; j_call: TRBJ2-3; clone_size: -; v_call: TRBV5-1; cdr3_aa: CASREDRAPTTQYF; cdr3_nt: TGCGCCAGCAGGGAGGACAGGGCCCCCACTACGCAGTATTTT
d_call: -; j_call: TRBJ1-1; clone_size: many; v_call: TRBV4-1; cdr3_aa: CASSQEGLIGTEAFF; cdr3_nt: TGCGCCAGCAGCCAGGAGGGCCTTATAGGCACTGAAGCTTTCTTT
d_call: TRBD2; j_call: TRBJ2-5; clone_size: -; v_call: TRBV15; cdr3_aa: CATSHFGVAGIRETQYF; cdr3_nt: TGTGCCACCAGTCACTTTGGGGTAGCGGGAATTCGAGAGACCCAGTACTTC
d_call: -; j_call: TRBJ1-5; clone_size: many; v_call: TRBV6-5; cdr3_aa: CASHQPQHF; cdr3_nt: TGTGCCAGCCATCAGCCCCAGCATTTT
d_call: TRBD1; j_call: TRBJ1-6; clone_size: -; v_call: TRBV6-1; cdr3_aa: CASRGQENSPLHF; cdr3_nt: TGTGCCAGCAGGGGACAGGAAAATTCACCCCTCCACTTT
d_call: TRBD2; j_call: TRBJ2-1; clone_size: -; v_call: TRBV7-6; cdr3_aa: CASSPRTSGDYNEQFF; cdr3_nt: TGTGCCAGCAGCCCCCGGACTAGCGGGGACTACAATGAGCAGTTCTTC
d_call: -; j_call: TRBJ2-3; clone_size: few; v_call: TRBV21-1; cdr3_aa: CASSEPRRVLGTDTQYF; cdr3_nt: TGTGCCAGCAGCGAACCTCGTCGGGTTTTGGGGACAGATACGCAGTATTTT
d_call: -; j_call: TRBJ2-2; clone_size: -; v_call: TRBV7-9; cdr3_aa: CASSLGGQINTGELFF; cdr3_nt: TGTGCCAGCAGCTTAGGAGGACAGATAAACACCGGGGAGCTGTTTTTT
d_call: -; j_call: TRBJ2-1; clone_size: -; v_call: TRBV2; cdr3_aa: CASSEHGYKIDYNEQFF; cdr3_nt: TGTGCCAGCAGTGAACACGGTTACAAGATTGATTACAATGAGCAGTTCTTC
d_call: TRBD2; j_call: TRBJ2-3; clone_size: few; v_call: TRBV10-2; cdr3_aa: CASSDSRLAGGTDTQYF; cdr3_nt: TGCGCCAGCAGTGATTCCCGACTAGCGGGAGGAACAGATACGCAGTATTTT
d_call: TRBD1; j_call: TRBJ2-5; clone_size: few; v_call: TRBV12-3/TRBV12-4; cdr3_aa: CASSLADRKGETQYF; cdr3_nt: TGTGCCAGCAGTTTAGCGGACAGGAAGGGGGAGACCCAGTACTTC
d_call: -; j_call: TRBJ1-5; clone_size: few; v_call: TRBV7-2; cdr3_aa: CASSLAPYGGNQPQHF; cdr3_nt: TGTGCCAGCAGCTTAGCCCCCTACGGTGGCAATCAGCCCCAGCATTTT
d_call: TRBD1; j_call: TRBJ2-3; clone_size: -; v_call: TRBV20-1; cdr3_aa: CSATRTGGDTQYF; cdr3_nt: TGCAGTGCTACCAGGACAGGGGGGGATACGCAGTATTTT
d_call: TRBD1; j_call: TRBJ2-5; clone_size: -; v_call: TRBV5-1; cdr3_aa: CASSVDREGETQYF; cdr3_nt: TGCGCCAGCAGCGTGGACAGGGAAGGGGAGACCCAGTACTTC
d_call: -; j_call: TRBJ2-5; clone_size: many; v_call: TRBV7-6; cdr3_aa: CASSHPLGSQETQYF; cdr3_nt: TGTGCCAGCAGCCACCCCCTCGGCTCACAAGAGACCCAGTACTTC
d_call: -; j_call: TRBJ2-3; clone_size: many; v_call: TRBV5-5; cdr3_aa: CASSPTWASSTDTQYF; cdr3_nt: TGTGCCAGCAGCCCGACTTGGGCCTCTAGCACAGATACGCAGTATTTT
d_call: -; j_call: TRBJ2-3; clone_size: few; v_call: TRBV7-6; cdr3_aa: CASSPSYTSTDTQYF; cdr3_nt: TGTGCCAGCAGCCCCTCCTATACGAGCACAGATACGCAGTATTTT
d_call: -; j_call: TRBJ2-3; clone_size: many; v_call: TRBV6-1; cdr3_aa: CASSMARETDTQYF; cdr3_nt: TGTGCCAGCAGCATGGCCAGGGAGACAGATACGCAGTATTTT
d_call: -; j_call: TRBJ1-2; clone_size: -; v_call: TRBV20-1; cdr3_aa: CSATGTDSNYGYTF; cdr3_nt: TGCAGTGCTACCGGGACTGATTCTAACTATGGCTACACCTTC
d_call: -; j_call: TRBJ2-3; clone_size: few; v_call: TRBV3-1; cdr3_aa: CASSQLAPGTDTQYF; cdr3_nt: TGTGCCAGCAGCCAACTTGCACCGGGGACAGATACGCAGTATTTT
d_call: -; j_call: TRBJ2-1; clone_size: -; v_call: TRBV5-5; cdr3_aa: CASSLADRGNEQFF; cdr3_nt: TGTGCCAGCAGCTTGGCGGACAGAGGGAATGAGCAGTTCTTC
d_call: TRBD1; j_call: TRBJ2-2; clone_size: -; v_call: TRBV4-1; cdr3_aa: CASRPGQGYTGELFF; cdr3_nt: TGCGCCAGCAGGCCCGGACAGGGGTACACCGGGGAGCTGTTTTTT
d_call: TRBD1; j_call: TRBJ2-1; clone_size: -; v_call: TRBV20-1; cdr3_aa: CSARPDRGPYNEQFF; cdr3_nt: TGCAGTGCTAGACCGGACAGGGGACCCTACAATGAGCAGTTCTTC
d_call: TRBD1; j_call: TRBJ1-2; clone_size: medium-sized; v_call: TRBV27; cdr3_aa: CASSFSGTGGYTF; cdr3_nt: TGTGCCAGCAGTTTCTCCGGGACAGGTGGCTACACCTTC